A single sample is the source of the 7 T cell receptor beta chains below, sequenced in a study of OX40 agonist ivuxolimab in advanced cancers. The library was made by the immunoSEQ multiplex PCR assay. The table comes from immuneACCESS by way of TCRdb, which keeps in-frame sequences with V and J called. Part of the clones is missing from these tables; in studies checked, under half for an unresolved V gene and the rest for unknown reasons. Recorded for this sample are 100,000 or so clones; around 94% of them occurred a single time. The top ten hold roughly 0.17% of the sample. Sequenced material: CD4+ or CD8+ T cells sorted from blood, taken in a trial of the OX40 agonist ivuxolimab. These receptors originate from an adult with an advanced solid tumor such as melanoma, head and neck, liver or kidney cancer.

The V call is TRBV4-1, the J call TRBJ1-4, with a weak D call TRBD1 (6 bases). The CDR3 has 17 amino acids. V was pared by 1 base and J by 4 bases, with 16 bases between. Germline CDR1 MGHRA, CDR2 YSYEKL. CDR3: CASSQVLGGAGNEKLFF. CDR3 in DNA: TGCGCCAGCAGCCAAGTTCTGGGGGGCGCGGGTAATGAAAAACTGTTTTTT.

This clone has only one observation. The chain couples TRBV6-1 to TRBJ1-6, with TRBD1 as a possible D gene (5 bases). The length of the CDR3 is 14 residues. The ends were cut back, 2 bases at V and 4 bases at J, with 6 bases in the middle. Germline-derived CDR1 and CDR2 are MNHNS and SASEGT. The CDR3 loop reads CASSEQGYNSPLHF. CDR3 sequence (DNA): TGTGCCAGCAGTGAACAGGGTTATAATTCACCCCTCCACTTT.

This chain connects TRBV21-1 to TRBJ2-2; TRBD2, the D gene given by the table, was not confirmed from the DNA. TRBV21-1 is classified as a pseudogene. This CDR3 is built from 17 residues. The CDR3 sequence is CASSKGRSGKDTGELFF. The DNA for the CDR3 is TGTGCCAGCAGCAAAGGAAGGAGCGGGAAGGACACCGGGGAGCTGTTTTTT.

The chain joins TRBV19 to TRBJ1-5; D gene uncertain. CDR3 length: 15 residues. The germline V gene has CDR1 LNHDA and CDR2 SQIVND (reference sequence). The V and J ends lost 2 bases and 2 bases respectively, with 10 bases between them. The CDR3 loop is CASSIMFPGNQPQHF. In DNA, the CDR3 is TGTGCCAGTAGTATAATGTTTCCGGGCAATCAGCCCCAGCATTTT.

The chain uses TRBV7-9 and TRBJ2-3; no clear D gene. From germline, CDR1 is SEHNR and CDR2 FQNEAQ (reference sequence). This CDR3 has 15 amino acids. Trimming removed 5 bases at V and 7 bases at J, with 19 bases between. The CDR3 DNA follows: TGTGCCAGCAGCCCGCCCCCCGAGCCCACTAATACGCAGTATTTT. Translating it yields CASSPPPEPTNTQYF.

The chain joins TRBV18 to TRBJ2-7; perhaps TRBD1 as D (5 bases). V was shortened by 5 bases and J by 2 bases, with 13 bases between the two germline ends. Germline values: CDR1 KGHSH, CDR2 LQKENI. This CDR3 comprises 14 residues. CDR3 residues: CASSSGMSAYEQYF. The CDR3, as DNA: TGTGCCAGCTCATCAGGGATGAGCGCCTACGAGCAGTACTTC.

V is TRBV7-2 and J is TRBJ2-5, with 14 bases fitting TRBD2. Matching the DNA end better, TRBJ2-7 makes the J call doubtful. CDR3 size: 19 residues. Germline-derived CDR1 and CDR2 are SGHTA and FQGNSA. The CDR3 DNA reads as TGTGCCAGCAGCTTAAGTTTCAGCGGGACTAGCGGGGGCGCTTACGAGCAGTACTTC. Amino acids: CASSLSFSGTSGGAYEQYF.